These T cell receptor beta chains were read from a single sample in a study of T cells in Graves' hyperthyroidism and ophthalmopathy. From the multiplex PCR reads, TCRdb called clonotypes with MiXCR, one entry per CDR3 protein. The data hold 350,000 to 500,000 distinct CDR3 sequences, with about an eighth observed a single time. The sample was blood. The receptors shown here come from a young woman with Graves' hyperthyroidism. The CDR3 runs from the conserved cysteine through the conserved F or W. The order of the fields is V gene, J gene, clone size, D gene, CDR3 DNA, CDR3 protein. The D gene is left open where the match is weak. Only some rows state a clone size, as once, few, many or a class for expanded clones.

v_call: TRBV7-9
j_call: TRBJ1-1
clone_size: few
d_call: NA
cdr3_nt: TGTGCCAGCAGGTCTGGTCAGGGTTGGGACACTGAAGCTTTCTTT
cdr3_aa: CASRSGQGWDTEAFF

v_call: TRBV5-1
j_call: TRBJ1-1
clone_size: many
d_call: NA
cdr3_nt: TGCGCCAGCAGAGACGGGGGTGCCGAAGCTTTCTTT
cdr3_aa: CASRDGGAEAFF

v_call: TRBV12-3/TRBV12-4
j_call: TRBJ1-2
clone_size: many
d_call: NA
cdr3_nt: TGTGCCAGCAGTTTAGCGGGGGCAGCTGGCTACACCTTC
cdr3_aa: CASSLAGAAGYTF

v_call: TRBV20-1
j_call: TRBJ2-2
clone_size: NA
d_call: NA
cdr3_nt: TGCAGTGCGCGGGACAAGAACACCGGGGAGCTGTTTTTT
cdr3_aa: CSARDKNTGELFF

v_call: TRBV10-1
j_call: TRBJ2-5
clone_size: many
d_call: TRBD2
cdr3_nt: TGCGCCAGCAGTGAGTTCCCTAGCGGGAGGAAAGAGGAGACCCAGTACTTC
cdr3_aa: CASSEFPSGRKEETQYF

v_call: TRBV2
j_call: TRBJ2-7
clone_size: few
d_call: NA
cdr3_nt: TGTGCCAGCAGTGAACAGGGGCAATTCGACGAGCAGTACTTC
cdr3_aa: CASSEQGQFDEQYF

v_call: TRBV20-1
j_call: TRBJ2-5
clone_size: many
d_call: NA
cdr3_nt: TGCAGTGCTAGAGGGACTGCGCAAGAGACCCAGTACTTC
cdr3_aa: CSARGTAQETQYF

v_call: TRBV10-3
j_call: TRBJ2-7
clone_size: NA
d_call: NA
cdr3_nt: TGTGCCATCAGCGAGGGGCCCTACGAGCAGTACTTC
cdr3_aa: CAISEGPYEQYF

v_call: TRBV7-9
j_call: TRBJ2-2
clone_size: few
d_call: NA
cdr3_nt: TGTGCCAGCAGCTTAGGTTCCAGGGGATACACCGGGGAGCTGTTTTTT
cdr3_aa: CASSLGSRGYTGELFF

v_call: TRBV20-1
j_call: TRBJ2-2
clone_size: many
d_call: TRBD2
cdr3_nt: TGCAGTGCTAGAGGGATCCTCGGCTGGGGGGGGAACACCGGGGAGCTGTTTTTT
cdr3_aa: CSARGILGWGGNTGELFF

v_call: TRBV27
j_call: TRBJ2-1
clone_size: many
d_call: TRBD2
cdr3_nt: TGTGCCAGCAGTTTCTCACTAGCGGGAGGGCCAAATGAGCAGTTCTTC
cdr3_aa: CASSFSLAGGPNEQFF

v_call: TRBV7-9
j_call: TRBJ1-4
clone_size: NA
d_call: TRBD1
cdr3_nt: TGTGCCAGCAGCAAAACAGGGGGAAACCCATCAACTAATGAAAAACTGTTTTTT
cdr3_aa: CASSKTGGNPSTNEKLFF

v_call: TRBV13
j_call: TRBJ2-1
clone_size: many
d_call: TRBD2
cdr3_nt: TGTGCCAGCAGCTTAGGAGGGACTAGCGGATACAATGAGCAGTTCTTC
cdr3_aa: CASSLGGTSGYNEQFF

v_call: TRBV14
j_call: TRBJ1-1
clone_size: few
d_call: NA
cdr3_nt: TGTGCCAGCAGCCCTGTCCGGGGGCGTGAAGCTTTCTTT
cdr3_aa: CASSPVRGREAFF

v_call: TRBV5-6
j_call: TRBJ1-6
clone_size: once
d_call: NA
cdr3_nt: TGTGCCAGCAGTTCTTTAGAGGATAATTCACCCCTCCACTTT
cdr3_aa: CASSSLEDNSPLHF

v_call: TRBV5-1
j_call: TRBJ1-5
clone_size: NA
d_call: NA
cdr3_nt: TGCGCCAGCAGCTTGGAACAGGGTGGGCAGCCCCAGCATTTT
cdr3_aa: CASSLEQGGQPQHF

v_call: TRBV6-1
j_call: TRBJ1-5
clone_size: NA
d_call: TRBD1
cdr3_nt: TGTGCCAGCAGTCGAAAGGCGGGACAGCTAACAAATCAGCCCCAGCATTTT
cdr3_aa: CASSRKAGQLTNQPQHF

v_call: TRBV30
j_call: TRBJ2-7
clone_size: few
d_call: TRBD2
cdr3_nt: TGTGCCTGGAGTGTAAGCGGGAGTGATTACGAGCAGTACTTC
cdr3_aa: CAWSVSGSDYEQYF

v_call: TRBV7-8
j_call: TRBJ1-1
clone_size: many
d_call: TRBD1
cdr3_nt: TGTGCCAGCAGCTTAGAGATCTGGACAGGGGGTCGATTGGAAGCTTTCTTT
cdr3_aa: CASSLEIWTGGRLEAFF

v_call: TRBV6-2/TRBV6-3
j_call: TRBJ1-5
clone_size: few
d_call: NA
cdr3_nt: TGTGGCAGCAGTTCCCCTCGCGGGGGGCGGAACAATCAGCCCCAGCATTTT
cdr3_aa: CGSSSPRGGRNNQPQHF

v_call: TRBV30
j_call: TRBJ2-1
clone_size: many
d_call: NA
cdr3_nt: TGTGCCTGGAGCGGGCTTTCCTACAATGAGCAGTTCTTC
cdr3_aa: CAWSGLSYNEQFF

v_call: TRBV5-1
j_call: TRBJ2-1
clone_size: many
d_call: NA
cdr3_nt: TGCGCCAGCAGCCTCAGGGACAATGAGCAGTTCTTC
cdr3_aa: CASSLRDNEQFF

v_call: TRBV5-1
j_call: TRBJ1-6
clone_size: NA
d_call: TRBD1
cdr3_nt: TGCGCCAGCAGCTCCGGACAGGGGGCAGGCAATTCACCCCTCCACTTT
cdr3_aa: CASSSGQGAGNSPLHF

v_call: TRBV5-1
j_call: TRBJ1-5
clone_size: NA
d_call: NA
cdr3_nt: TGCGCCAGCTCCCCGGGAGTTCGTGGGAGGTATCAGCCCCAGCATTTT
cdr3_aa: CASSPGVRGRYQPQHF

v_call: TRBV9
j_call: TRBJ1-2
clone_size: many
d_call: TRBD1
cdr3_nt: TGTGCCAGCGGGCCCGGGACAGGGTATGGCTACACCTTC
cdr3_aa: CASGPGTGYGYTF

v_call: TRBV6-1
j_call: TRBJ2-5
clone_size: NA
d_call: NA
cdr3_nt: TGTGCCAGCATCGACGGTGGGCCCCAAGAGACCCAGTACTTC
cdr3_aa: CASIDGGPQETQYF

v_call: TRBV28
j_call: TRBJ1-4
clone_size: few
d_call: NA
cdr3_nt: TGTGCCAGCAGTTTTAGGGGGAAGAATGAAAAACTGTTTTTT
cdr3_aa: CASSFRGKNEKLFF

v_call: TRBV27
j_call: TRBJ1-6
clone_size: many
d_call: NA
cdr3_nt: TGTGCCAGCAGTTTCCTCCGTGGCGTCGGGTCACCCCTCCACTTT
cdr3_aa: CASSFLRGVGSPLHF

v_call: TRBV29-1
j_call: TRBJ2-5
clone_size: many
d_call: TRBD1
cdr3_nt: TGCAGCACTGTCCTGGCCGGGACAGCCCAAGAGACCCAGTACTTC
cdr3_aa: CSTVLAGTAQETQYF

v_call: TRBV18
j_call: TRBJ1-4
clone_size: many
d_call: TRBD1
cdr3_nt: TGTGCCAGCTCACCTCTGAGGGGGCTTAATGAAAAACTGTTTTTT
cdr3_aa: CASSPLRGLNEKLFF

v_call: TRBV30
j_call: TRBJ2-1
clone_size: many
d_call: NA
cdr3_nt: TGTGCCTGGAGCCCGAGGGGACTCCTCTACAATGAGCAGTTCTTC
cdr3_aa: CAWSPRGLLYNEQFF

v_call: TRBV29-1
j_call: TRBJ2-1
clone_size: NA
d_call: TRBD2
cdr3_nt: TGCAGCGTTGCGGGAGGGTCCTACAATGAGCAGTTCTTC
cdr3_aa: CSVAGGSYNEQFF

v_call: TRBV12-3/TRBV12-4
j_call: TRBJ2-5
clone_size: many
d_call: NA
cdr3_nt: TGTGCCAGCAGCACGAGGGAGACCCAGTACTTC
cdr3_aa: CASSTRETQYF

v_call: TRBV7-3
j_call: TRBJ2-2
clone_size: NA
d_call: NA
cdr3_nt: TGTGCCAGCAGCCCAGAGGGCAGGGAGAACACCGGGGAGCTGTTTTTT
cdr3_aa: CASSPEGRENTGELFF